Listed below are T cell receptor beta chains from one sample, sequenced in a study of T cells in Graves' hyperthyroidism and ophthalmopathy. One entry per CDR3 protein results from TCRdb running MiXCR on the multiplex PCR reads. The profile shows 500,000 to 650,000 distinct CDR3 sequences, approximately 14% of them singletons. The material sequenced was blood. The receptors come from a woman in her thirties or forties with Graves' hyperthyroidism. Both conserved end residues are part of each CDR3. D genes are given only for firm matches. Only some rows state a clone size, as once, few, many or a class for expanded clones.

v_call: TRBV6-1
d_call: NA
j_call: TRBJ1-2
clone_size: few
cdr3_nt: TGTGCCAGCAGTACCTCGGTTGGCTACACCTTC
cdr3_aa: CASSTSVGYTF

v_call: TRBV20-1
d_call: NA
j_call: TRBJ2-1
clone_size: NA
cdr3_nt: TGCAGTGGACGGGAGTCCTACAATGAGCAGTTCTTC
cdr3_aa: CSGRESYNEQFF

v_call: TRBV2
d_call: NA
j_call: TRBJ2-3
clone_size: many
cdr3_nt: TGTGCCAGCACTCGGGGGCCCGGCACAGATACGCAGTATTTT
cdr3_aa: CASTRGPGTDTQYF

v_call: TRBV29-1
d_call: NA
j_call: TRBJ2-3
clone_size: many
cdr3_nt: TGCAGCGCAGGCTCTAGCACAGATACGCAGTATTTT
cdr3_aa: CSAGSSTDTQYF

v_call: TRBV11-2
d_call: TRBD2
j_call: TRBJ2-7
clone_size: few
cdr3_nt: TGTGCCAGCAGCCTCCAGGAGGGGACTAGCGGGAGGTACGAGCAGTACTTC
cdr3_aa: CASSLQEGTSGRYEQYF

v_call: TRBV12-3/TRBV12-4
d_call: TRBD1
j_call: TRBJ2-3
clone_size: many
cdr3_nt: TGTGCCAGCAGTCAGCCCTTTGTCGACAGGGGGAGCACAGATACGCAGTATTTT
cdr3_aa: CASSQPFVDRGSTDTQYF

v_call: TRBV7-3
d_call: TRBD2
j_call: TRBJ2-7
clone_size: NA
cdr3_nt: TGTGCCAGCAGCTTAATAGCGGGAGTCGACGAGCAGTACTTC
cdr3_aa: CASSLIAGVDEQYF

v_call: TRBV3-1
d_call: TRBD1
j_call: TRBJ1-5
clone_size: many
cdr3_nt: TGTGCCAGCAGCCCAGGGGGGTCAGGGCAAGGCCAGCCCCAGCATTTT
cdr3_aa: CASSPGGSGQGQPQHF

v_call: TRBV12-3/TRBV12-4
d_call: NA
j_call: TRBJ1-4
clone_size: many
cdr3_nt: TGTGCCAGCAGTTCAGGACGGCCGAATGAAAAACTGTTTTTT
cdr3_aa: CASSSGRPNEKLFF

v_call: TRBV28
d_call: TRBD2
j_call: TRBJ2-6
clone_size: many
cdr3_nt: TGTGCCAGCAGTTTACCCCCAACCGGGACTAGCGGGAGGCCTGGGGCCAACGTCCTGACTTTC
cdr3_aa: CASSLPPTGTSGRPGANVLTF

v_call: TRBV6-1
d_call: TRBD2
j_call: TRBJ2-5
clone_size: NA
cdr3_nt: TGTGCCAGCAGTCCGAGCGGGGGCCGGGAGACCCAGTACTTC
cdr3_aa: CASSPSGGRETQYF

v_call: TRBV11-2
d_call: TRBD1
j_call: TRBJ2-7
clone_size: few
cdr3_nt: TGTGCCAGCAGCAACAGGGGGCCTGAGGGCGAGCAGTACTTC
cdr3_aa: CASSNRGPEGEQYF

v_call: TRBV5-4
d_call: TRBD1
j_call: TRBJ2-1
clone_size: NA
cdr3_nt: TGTGCCAGCAGCCTATCCGGGACAGCGTACAATGAGCAGTTCTTC
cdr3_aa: CASSLSGTAYNEQFF

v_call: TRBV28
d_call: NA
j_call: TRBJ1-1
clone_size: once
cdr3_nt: TGTGCCAGCAGTTCTGAATGGGGGCGTTTTTTCTTT
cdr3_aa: CASSSEWGRFFF

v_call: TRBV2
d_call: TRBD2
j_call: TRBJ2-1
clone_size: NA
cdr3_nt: TGTGCCAGCACAAGCGGGAGGGCCGTGGAGCAGTTCTTC
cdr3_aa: CASTSGRAVEQFF

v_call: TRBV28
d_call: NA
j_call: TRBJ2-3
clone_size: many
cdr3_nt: TGTGCCAGCAGTCCCGAGGTAACAGATACGCAGTATTTT
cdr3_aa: CASSPEVTDTQYF

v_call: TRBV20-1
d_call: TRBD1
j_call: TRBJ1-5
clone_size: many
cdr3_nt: TGCAGTGCTAGTCCTACAGGGGAGGGCAATCAGCCCCAGCATTTT
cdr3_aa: CSASPTGEGNQPQHF

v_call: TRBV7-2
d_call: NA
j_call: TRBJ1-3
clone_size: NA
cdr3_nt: TGTGCCAGCAGTTCTCCAGGGTCTGGAAACACCATACATTTT
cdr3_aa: CASSSPGSGNTIHF

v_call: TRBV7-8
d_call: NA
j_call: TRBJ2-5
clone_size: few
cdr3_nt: TGTGCCAGCACTGCGGTGGGGGGCGTAAGAGAGACCCAGTACTTC
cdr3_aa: CASTAVGGVRETQYF

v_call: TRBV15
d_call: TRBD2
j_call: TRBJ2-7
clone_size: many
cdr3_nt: TGTGCCACCAGCATGAATCTAGCGGGAGTGGAGCAGTACTTC
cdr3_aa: CATSMNLAGVEQYF

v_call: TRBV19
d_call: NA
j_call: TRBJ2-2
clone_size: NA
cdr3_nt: TGTGCCAGTAGTATTTCTAGCCGGGGCACCGGGGAGCTGTTTTTT
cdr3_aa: CASSISSRGTGELFF

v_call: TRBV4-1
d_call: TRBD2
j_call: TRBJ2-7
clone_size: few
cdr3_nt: TGCGCCAGCAGCCCAAGCGGGGGGTACTCCTACGAGCAGTACTTC
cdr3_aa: CASSPSGGYSYEQYF